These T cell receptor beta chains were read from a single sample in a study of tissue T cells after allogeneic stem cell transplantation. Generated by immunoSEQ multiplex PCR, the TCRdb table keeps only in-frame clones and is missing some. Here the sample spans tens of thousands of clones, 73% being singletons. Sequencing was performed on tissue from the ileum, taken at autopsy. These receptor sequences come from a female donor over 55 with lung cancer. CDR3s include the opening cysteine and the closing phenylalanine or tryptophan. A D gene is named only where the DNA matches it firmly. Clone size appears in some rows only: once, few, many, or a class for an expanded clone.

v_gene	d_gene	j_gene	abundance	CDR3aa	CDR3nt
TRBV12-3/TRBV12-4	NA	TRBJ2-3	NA	CASSLIDTQYF	TGTGCCAGCAGTTTAATAGATACGCAGTATTTT
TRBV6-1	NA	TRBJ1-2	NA	CASSEAPNPNYGYTF	TGTGCCAGCAGTGAAGCGCCAAACCCTAACTATGGCTACACCTTC
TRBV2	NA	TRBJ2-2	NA	CASSEVEGVQLFF	TGTGCCAGCAGTGAAGTGGAAGGGGTACAGCTGTTTTTT
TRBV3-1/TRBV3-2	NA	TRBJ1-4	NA	CASSPTGLREKLFF	TGTGCCAGCAGCCCAACCGGTTTACGGGAAAAACTGTTTTTT
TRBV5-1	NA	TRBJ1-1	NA	CASSQKTGGTEAFF	TGCGCCAGCAGCCAAAAAACGGGGGGCACTGAAGCTTTCTTT
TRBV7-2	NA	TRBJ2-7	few	CASSSRGGDEQYF	TGTGCCAGCAGTTCACGTGGGGGAGACGAGCAGTACTTC
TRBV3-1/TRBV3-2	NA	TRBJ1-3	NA	CASSQAVSGNTIYF	TGTGCCAGCAGCCAAGCGGTCTCTGGAAACACCATATATTTT
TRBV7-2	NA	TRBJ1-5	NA	CASSFNIPYSNQPQHF	TGTGCCAGCAGCTTCAACATTCCCTATAGCAATCAGCCCCAGCATTTT
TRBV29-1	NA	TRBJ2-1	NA	CSVVIDVNEQFF	TGCAGCGTTGTTATAGACGTCAATGAGCAGTTCTTC
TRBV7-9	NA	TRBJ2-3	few	CASTPSRGFTDTQYF	TGTGCCAGCACCCCGAGTCGGGGCTTCACAGATACGCAGTATTTT
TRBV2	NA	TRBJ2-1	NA	CASIPGVSYNEQFF	TGTGCCAGCATCCCGGGGGTGTCCTACAATGAGCAGTTCTTC
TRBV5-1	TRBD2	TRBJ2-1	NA	CASSLIAGGSYNEQFF	TGCGCCAGCAGCTTGATAGCGGGGGGCTCCTACAATGAGCAGTTCTTC
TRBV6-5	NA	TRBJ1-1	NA	CASSSNGATGNTEAFF	TGTGCCAGCAGTTCTAATGGGGCAACAGGGAACACTGAAGCTTTCTTT
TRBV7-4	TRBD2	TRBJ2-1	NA	CASSQGLAGGTPFSEQFF	TGTGCCAGCAGCCAGGGACTAGCGGGAGGTACTCCCTTCTCCGAGCAGTTCTTC
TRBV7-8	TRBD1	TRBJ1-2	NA	CASSLDFQGAVNYGYTF	TGTGCCAGCAGCTTGGATTTCCAGGGGGCTGTTAACTATGGCTACACCTTC
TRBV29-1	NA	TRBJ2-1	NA	CSVVGTSSYNEQFF	TGCAGCGTTGTTGGTACAAGCTCCTACAATGAGCAGTTCTTC
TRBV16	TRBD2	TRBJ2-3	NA	CASSRGGLSTDTQYF	TGTGCCAGCAGCCGGGGGGGACTAAGCACAGATACGCAGTATTTT
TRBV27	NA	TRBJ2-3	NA	CASSTRGPTTGDTQYF	TGTGCCAGCAGTACACGAGGACCGACAACAGGGGATACGCAGTATTTT
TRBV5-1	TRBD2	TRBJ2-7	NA	CASSSGRGGSYEQYF	TGCGCCAGCAGCTCCGGGAGGGGCGGCTCCTACGAGCAGTACTTC
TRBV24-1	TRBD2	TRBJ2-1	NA	CATSDGSGRQNEQFF	TGTGCCACCAGTGATGGTAGCGGGAGGCAGAATGAGCAGTTCTTC
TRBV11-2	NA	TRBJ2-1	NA	CASSLGTPSYNEQFF	TGTGCCAGCAGCTTAGGTACACCCTCCTACAATGAGCAGTTCTTC
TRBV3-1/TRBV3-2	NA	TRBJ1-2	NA	CASSRLTARLNYGYTF	TGTGCCAGCAGCCGGTTGACAGCCCGTCTTAACTATGGCTACACCTTC
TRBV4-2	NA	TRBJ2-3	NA	CASSLQGRNTDTQYF	TGTGCCAGCAGCCTACAGGGAAGGAACACAGATACGCAGTATTTT
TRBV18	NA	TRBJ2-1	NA	CASSPPRTVGNEQFF	TGTGCCAGCTCACCACCGAGGACAGTGGGCAATGAGCAGTTCTTC
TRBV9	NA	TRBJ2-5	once	CASSALGLAHQETQYF	TGTGCCAGCAGCGCCCTGGGGCTAGCTCATCAAGAGACCCAGTACTTC